This T cell receptor beta chain stems from a study of shared clonotypes between healthy human individuals. Naive CD8 cells comprised CD45RO-negative, CCR7-positively selected cells, excluding terminally differentiated effector memory CD45RA+ cells. The CDR3 is 15 amino acids. The V gene lost 5 bases and the J gene lost 7 bases, with 18 bases spanning the gap. Germline-derived CDR1 and CDR2 are MNHNY and SVGAGI (reference sequence). Using immunoSEQ multiplex PCR, the repertoire was profiled, and TCRdb retains in-frame clones only, with some absent. The table lists some 2.1 million clones, about 95% of them singletons.

The sequenced material came from naive CD8+ T cells sorted from blood. The chain carries TRBV6-6 and TRBJ2-1; a possible D gene is TRBD2 (6 bases). The sequence derives from a man younger than 35 in good health. This chain's CDR3 is CASSGIWEERNEQFF. The CDR3 nucleotides read TGTGCCAGCAGTGGGATTTGGGAGGAACGGAATGAGCAGTTCTTC.